Reported below is one T cell receptor beta chain. The data derive from a study of T-cell memory formation after mild COVID-19. The V gene's germline CDR1 is MNHEY and CDR2 SMNVEV (reference sequence). Trimming cost V 8 bases and J 0 bases, with 14 bases left between them. This CDR3 region has 15 residues. One entry per CDR3 protein results from TCRdb running MiXCR on the 5' RACE reads. The sample shows some 350,000 distinct CDR3 sequences, 10% to 15% of them seen only once. The chain recombines TRBV27 with TRBJ2-1, with D unclear. The sequencing sample was made of PBMCs or a T cell subset sorted from them (not recorded which). The TCR comes from a man between 18 and 29 years old who had mild COVID-19 (a few samples of this study predate the infection). Cell type and time point are not known. CDR3 nucleotides: TGTGCCAGCCGACAAGACCGTAGCTCCTACAATGAGCAGTTCTTC. Translated, it gives CASRQDRSSYNEQFF.